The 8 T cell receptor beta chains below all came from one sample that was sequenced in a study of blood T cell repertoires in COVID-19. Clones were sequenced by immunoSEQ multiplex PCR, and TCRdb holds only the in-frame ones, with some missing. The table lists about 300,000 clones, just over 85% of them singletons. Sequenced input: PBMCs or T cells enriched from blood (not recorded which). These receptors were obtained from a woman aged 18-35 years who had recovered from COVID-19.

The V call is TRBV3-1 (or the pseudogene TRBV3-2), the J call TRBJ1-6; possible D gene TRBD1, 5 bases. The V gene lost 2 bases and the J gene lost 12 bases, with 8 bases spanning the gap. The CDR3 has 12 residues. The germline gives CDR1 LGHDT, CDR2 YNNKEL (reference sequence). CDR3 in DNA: TGTGCCAGCAGCCAAAATAGGGGACCCCTCCACTTT. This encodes CASSQNRGPLHF.

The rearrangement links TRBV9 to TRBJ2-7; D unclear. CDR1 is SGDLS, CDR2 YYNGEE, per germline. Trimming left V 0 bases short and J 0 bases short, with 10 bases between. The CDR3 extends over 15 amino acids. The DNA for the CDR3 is TGTGCCAGCAGCGTAGGGAGCGACCGCTCCTACGAGCAGTACTTC. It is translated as CASSVGSDRSYEQYF.

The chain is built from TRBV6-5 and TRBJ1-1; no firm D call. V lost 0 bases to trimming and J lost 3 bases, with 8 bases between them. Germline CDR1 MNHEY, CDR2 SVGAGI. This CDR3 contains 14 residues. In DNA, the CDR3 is TGTGCCAGCAGTTACTCGGTTGCGGACACTGAAGCTTTCTTT. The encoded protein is CASSYSVADTEAFF.

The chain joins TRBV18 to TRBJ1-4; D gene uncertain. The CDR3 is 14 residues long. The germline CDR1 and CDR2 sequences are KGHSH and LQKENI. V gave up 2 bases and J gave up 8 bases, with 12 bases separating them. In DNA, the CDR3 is TGTGCCAGCTCACCAGGGGAGAGAGGGGAAAAACTGTTTTTT. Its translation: CASSPGERGEKLFF.

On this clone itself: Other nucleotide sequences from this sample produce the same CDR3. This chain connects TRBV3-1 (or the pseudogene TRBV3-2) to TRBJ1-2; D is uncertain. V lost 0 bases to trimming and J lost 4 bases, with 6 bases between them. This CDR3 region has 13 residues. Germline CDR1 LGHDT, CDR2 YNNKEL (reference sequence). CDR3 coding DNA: TGTGCCAGCAGCCAAGACAGTGTCTATGGCTACACCTTC. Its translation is CASSQDSVYGYTF.

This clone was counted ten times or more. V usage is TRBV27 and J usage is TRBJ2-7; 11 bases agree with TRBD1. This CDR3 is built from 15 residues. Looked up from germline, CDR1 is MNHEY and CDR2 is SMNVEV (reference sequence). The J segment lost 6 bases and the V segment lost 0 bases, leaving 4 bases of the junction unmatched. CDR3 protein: CASSLSIGTGGEQYF. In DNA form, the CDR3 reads TGTGCCAGCAGTTTATCGATTGGGACAGGGGGCGAGCAGTACTTC.

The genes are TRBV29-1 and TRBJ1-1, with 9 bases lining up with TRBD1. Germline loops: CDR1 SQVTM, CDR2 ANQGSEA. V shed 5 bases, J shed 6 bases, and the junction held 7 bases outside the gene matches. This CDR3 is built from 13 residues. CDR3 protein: CSVWGQGRAEAFF. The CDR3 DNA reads TGCAGCGTTTGGGGACAGGGACGAGCTGAAGCTTTCTTT.

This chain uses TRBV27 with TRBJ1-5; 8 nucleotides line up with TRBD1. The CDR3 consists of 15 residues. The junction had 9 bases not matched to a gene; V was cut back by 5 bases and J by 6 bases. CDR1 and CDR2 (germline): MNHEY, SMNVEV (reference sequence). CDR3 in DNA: TGTGCCAGCAGTCCGGACAGGGCATGGTTTCAGCCCCAGCATTTT. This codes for CASSPDRAWFQPQHF.